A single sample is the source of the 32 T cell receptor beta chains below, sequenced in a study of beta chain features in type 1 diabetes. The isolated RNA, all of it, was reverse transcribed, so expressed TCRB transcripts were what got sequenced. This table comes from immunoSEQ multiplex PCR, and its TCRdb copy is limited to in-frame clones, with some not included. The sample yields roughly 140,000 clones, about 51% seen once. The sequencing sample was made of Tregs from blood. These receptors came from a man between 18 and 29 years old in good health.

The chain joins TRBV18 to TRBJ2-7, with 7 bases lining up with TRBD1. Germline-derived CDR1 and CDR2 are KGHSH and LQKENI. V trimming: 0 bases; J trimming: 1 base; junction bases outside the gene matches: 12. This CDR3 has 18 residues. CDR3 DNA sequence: TGTGCCAGCTCACCACCCTCACTGACAGGGTCTAGATCCTACGAGCAGTACTTC. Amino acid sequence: CASSPPSLTGSRSYEQYF.

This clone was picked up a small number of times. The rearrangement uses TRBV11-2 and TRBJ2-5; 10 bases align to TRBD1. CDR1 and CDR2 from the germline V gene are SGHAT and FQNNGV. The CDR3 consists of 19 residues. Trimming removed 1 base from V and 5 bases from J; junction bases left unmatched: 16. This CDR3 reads CASSLGWAGTGEGSETQYF. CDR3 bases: TGTGCCAGCAGCTTAGGTTGGGCCGGGACAGGGGAAGGGTCGGAGACCCAGTACTTC.

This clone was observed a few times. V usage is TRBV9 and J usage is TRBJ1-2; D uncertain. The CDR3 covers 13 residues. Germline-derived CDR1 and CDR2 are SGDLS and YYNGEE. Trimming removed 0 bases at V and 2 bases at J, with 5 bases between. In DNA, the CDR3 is TGTGCCAGCAGCGTAGACATAAACTATGGCTACACCTTC. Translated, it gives CASSVDINYGYTF.

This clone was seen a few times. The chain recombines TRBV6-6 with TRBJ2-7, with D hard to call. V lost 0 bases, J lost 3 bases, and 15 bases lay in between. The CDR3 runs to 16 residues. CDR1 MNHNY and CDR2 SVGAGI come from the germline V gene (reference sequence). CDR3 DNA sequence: TGTGCCAGCAGTTACTCAGGCAGGCGCTCCCGCTACGAGCAGTACTTC. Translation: CASSYSGRRSRYEQYF.

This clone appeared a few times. The CDR3 bases are TGTGCCAGCTCACCCGAACGGGGAGGAAGGGATACGCAGTATTTT. Translating gives CASSPERGGRDTQYF. This chain links TRBV18 with TRBJ2-3; possible D gene TRBD2, 6 bases. The CDR3 runs to 15 residues. Trimming shortened V by 3 bases and J by 6 bases, and 16 bases separated the two germline ends. Germline CDR1 KGHSH, CDR2 LQKENI.

In DNA, the CDR3 is TGTGCCACCAGCACGACGGGGACTAGCGGGATTTATTTTATTACAGATACGCAGTATTTT. Protein sequence: CATSTTGTSGIYFITDTQYF. The rearrangement joins TRBV15 to TRBJ2-3, with 13 bases that match TRBD2. CDR1 and CDR2 from the germline V gene are LNHNV and YYDKDF (reference sequence). The CDR3 has 20 amino acids. With 4 bases clipped from V and 3 bases from J, the junction kept 16 bases outside the gene matches. The full variable domain, with the rest looked up from reference TRBV15 and TRBJ2-3, is DAMVIQNPRYQVTQFGKPVTLSCSQTLNHNVMYWYQQKSSQAPKLLFHYYDKDFNNEADTPDNFQSRRPNTSFCFLDIRSPGLGDTAMYLCATSTTGTSGIYFITDTQYFGPGTRLTVL.

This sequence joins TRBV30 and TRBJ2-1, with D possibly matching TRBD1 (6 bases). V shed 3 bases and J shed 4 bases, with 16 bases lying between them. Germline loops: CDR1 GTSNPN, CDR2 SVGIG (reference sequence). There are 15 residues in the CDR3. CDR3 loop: CAWRRTDLIYNEQFF. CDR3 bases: TGTGCCTGGAGGCGGACAGACCTAATATACAATGAGCAGTTCTTC.

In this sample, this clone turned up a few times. CDR3 residues: CASSPSGIVNIQYF. The CDR3 DNA reads as TGTGCCAGTTCCCCTAGCGGGATCGTAAACATTCAGTACTTC. The rearrangement uses TRBV19 and TRBJ2-4, with 9 bases aligning to TRBD2. CDR3 length: 14 amino acids. V lost 8 bases to trimming and J lost 6 bases; unmatched junction nucleotides: 8. Germline-derived CDR1 and CDR2 are LNHDA and SQIVND (reference sequence). Full variable domain (missing parts from reference TRBV19 and TRBJ2-4): DGGITQSPKYLFRKEGQNVTLSCEQNLNHDAMYWYRQDPGQGLRLIYYSQIVNDFQKGDIAEGYSVSREKKESFPLTVTSAQKNPTAFYLCASSPSGIVNIQYFGAGTRLSVL.

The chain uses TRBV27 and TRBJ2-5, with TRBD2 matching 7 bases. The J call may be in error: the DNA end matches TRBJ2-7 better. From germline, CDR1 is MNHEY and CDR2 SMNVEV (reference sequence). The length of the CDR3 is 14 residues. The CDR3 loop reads CASSFLAVSYEQYF. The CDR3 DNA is TGTGCCAGCAGTTTTCTAGCGGTATCCTACGAGCAGTACTTC.

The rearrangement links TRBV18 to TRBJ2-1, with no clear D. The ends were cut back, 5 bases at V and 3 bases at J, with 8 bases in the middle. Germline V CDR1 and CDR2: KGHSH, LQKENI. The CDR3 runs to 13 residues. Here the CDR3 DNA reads TGTGCCAGCTCAGCCGAGAGCTACAATGAGCAGTTCTTC. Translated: CASSAESYNEQFF.

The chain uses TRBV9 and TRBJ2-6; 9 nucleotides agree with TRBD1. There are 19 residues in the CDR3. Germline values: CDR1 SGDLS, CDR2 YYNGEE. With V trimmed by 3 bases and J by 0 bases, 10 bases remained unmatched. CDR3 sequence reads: CASSAARDRALSGANVLTF. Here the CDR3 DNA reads TGTGCCAGCAGCGCTGCCAGGGACAGGGCCCTCTCTGGGGCCAACGTCCTGACTTTC.

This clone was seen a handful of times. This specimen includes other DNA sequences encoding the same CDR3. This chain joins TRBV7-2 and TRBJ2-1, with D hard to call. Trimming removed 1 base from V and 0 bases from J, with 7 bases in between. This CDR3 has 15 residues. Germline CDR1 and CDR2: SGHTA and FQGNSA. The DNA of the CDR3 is TGTGCCAGCAGCTTAGACAGCAGCTCCTACAATGAGCAGTTCTTC. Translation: CASSLDSSSYNEQFF.

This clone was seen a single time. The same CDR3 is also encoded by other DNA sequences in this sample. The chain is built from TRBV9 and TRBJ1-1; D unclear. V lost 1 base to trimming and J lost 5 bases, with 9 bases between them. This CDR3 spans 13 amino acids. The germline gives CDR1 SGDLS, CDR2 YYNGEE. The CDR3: CASSVPGSTEAFF. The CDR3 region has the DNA TGTGCCAGCAGCGTACCGGGTTCAACTGAAGCTTTCTTT.

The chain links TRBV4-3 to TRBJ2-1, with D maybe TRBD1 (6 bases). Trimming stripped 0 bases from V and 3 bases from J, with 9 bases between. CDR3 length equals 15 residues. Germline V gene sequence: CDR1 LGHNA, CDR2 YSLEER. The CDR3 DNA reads TGCGCCAGCAGCCAAGACCCGGACAGCTACAATGAGCAGTTCTTC. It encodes CASSQDPDSYNEQFF.

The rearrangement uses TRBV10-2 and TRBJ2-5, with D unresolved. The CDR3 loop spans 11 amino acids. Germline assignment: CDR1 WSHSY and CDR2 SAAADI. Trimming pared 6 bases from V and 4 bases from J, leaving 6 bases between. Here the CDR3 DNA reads TGCGCCAGCAGGGTGGCAGAGACCCAGTACTTC. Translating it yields CASRVAETQYF.

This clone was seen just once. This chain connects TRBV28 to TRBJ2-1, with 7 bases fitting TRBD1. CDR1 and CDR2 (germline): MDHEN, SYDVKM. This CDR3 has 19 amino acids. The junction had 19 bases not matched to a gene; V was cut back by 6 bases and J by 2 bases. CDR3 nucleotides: TGTGCCAGCAGAGGGACGGGACAGACCTATTACGGGGCCTACAATGAGCAGTTCTTC. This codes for CASRGTGQTYYGAYNEQFF. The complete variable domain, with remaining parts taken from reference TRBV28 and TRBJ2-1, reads DVKVTQSSRYLVKRTGEKVFLECVQDMDHENMFWYRQDPGLGLRLIYFSYDVKMKEKGDIPEGYSVSREKKERFSLILESASTNQTSMYLCASRGTGQTYYGAYNEQFFGPGTRLTVL.

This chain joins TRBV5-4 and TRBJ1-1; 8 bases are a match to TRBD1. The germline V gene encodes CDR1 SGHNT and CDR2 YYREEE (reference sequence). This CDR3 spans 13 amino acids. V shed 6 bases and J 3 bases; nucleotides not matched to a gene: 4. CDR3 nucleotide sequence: TGTGCCAGCACCTCGGACAGGGACACTGAAGCTTTCTTT. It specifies CASTSDRDTEAFF. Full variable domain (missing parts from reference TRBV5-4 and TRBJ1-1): ETGVTQSPTHLIKTRGQQVTLRCSSQSGHNTVSWYQQALGQGPQFIFQYYREEENGRGNFPPRFSGLQFPNYSSELNVNALELDDSALYLCASTSDRDTEAFFGQGTRLTVV.

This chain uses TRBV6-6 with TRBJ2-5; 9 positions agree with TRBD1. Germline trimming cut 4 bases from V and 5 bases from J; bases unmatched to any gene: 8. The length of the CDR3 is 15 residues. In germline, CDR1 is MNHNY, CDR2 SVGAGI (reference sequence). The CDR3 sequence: CASSSPQGAWETQYF. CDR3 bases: TGTGCCAGCAGTTCTCCACAGGGGGCATGGGAGACCCAGTACTTC.

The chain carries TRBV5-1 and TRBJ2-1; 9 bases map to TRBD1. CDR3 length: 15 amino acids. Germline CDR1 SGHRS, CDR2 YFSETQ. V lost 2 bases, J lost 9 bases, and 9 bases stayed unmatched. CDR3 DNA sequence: TGCGCCAGCAGCTTCCGGGACAGGGAGCATGCTGAGCAGTTCTTC. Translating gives CASSFRDREHAEQFF.

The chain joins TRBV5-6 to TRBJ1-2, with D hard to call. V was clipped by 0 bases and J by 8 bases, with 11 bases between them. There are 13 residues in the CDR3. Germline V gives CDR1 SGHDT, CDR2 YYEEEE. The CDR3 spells CASSLVRSGGYTF. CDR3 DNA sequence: TGTGCCAGCAGCTTGGTGAGGAGCGGAGGCTACACCTTC.

The CDR3, as DNA: TGCGCCAGCAGCTTGGCTCCGGGTACACCCTTACAAGAGACCCAGTACTTC. Encoded protein: CASSLAPGTPLQETQYF. This chain connects TRBV5-1 to TRBJ2-5; no firm D call. Germline V gene sequence: CDR1 SGHRS, CDR2 YFSETQ. There are 17 residues in the CDR3. V was clipped by 0 bases and J by 2 bases, with 17 bases between them.

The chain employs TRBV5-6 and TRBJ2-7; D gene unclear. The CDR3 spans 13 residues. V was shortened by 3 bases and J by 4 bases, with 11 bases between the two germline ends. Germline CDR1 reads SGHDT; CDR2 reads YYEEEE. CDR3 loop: CASSSQSQYEQYF. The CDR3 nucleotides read TGTGCCAGCAGCTCACAGTCTCAATACGAGCAGTACTTC.

CDR3 sequence reads: CASSTVYTAAETQYF. The CDR3 DNA sequence: TGTGCCAGCTCAACAGTCTACACAGCGGCGGAGACCCAGTACTTC. The genes are TRBV18 and TRBJ2-5, with D perhaps matching TRBD2 (5 bases). This CDR3 has 15 residues. V was cut by 5 bases and J by 5 bases, with 18 bases left in between. Germline lookup yields CDR1 KGHSH and CDR2 LQKENI.

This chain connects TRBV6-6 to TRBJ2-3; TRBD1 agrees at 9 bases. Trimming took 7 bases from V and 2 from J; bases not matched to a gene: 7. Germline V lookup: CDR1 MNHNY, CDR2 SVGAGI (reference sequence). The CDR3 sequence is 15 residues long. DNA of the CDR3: TGTGCCAGCAAGCACGGGACAGGGTTCACAGATACGCAGTATTTT. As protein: CASKHGTGFTDTQYF.

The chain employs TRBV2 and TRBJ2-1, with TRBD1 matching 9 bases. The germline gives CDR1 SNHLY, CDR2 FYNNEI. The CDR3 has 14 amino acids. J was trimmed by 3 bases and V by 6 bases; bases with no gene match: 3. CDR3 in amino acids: CASRWDRVYNEQFF. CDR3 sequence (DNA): TGTGCCAGCAGGTGGGACAGGGTCTACAATGAGCAGTTCTTC.

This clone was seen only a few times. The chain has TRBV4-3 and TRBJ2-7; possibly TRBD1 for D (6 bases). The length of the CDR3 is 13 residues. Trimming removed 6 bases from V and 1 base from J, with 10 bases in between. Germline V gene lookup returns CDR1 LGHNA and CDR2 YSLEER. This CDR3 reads CASSRQVSYEQYF. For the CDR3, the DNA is TGCGCCAGCAGTCGACAGGTATCCTACGAGCAGTACTTC.

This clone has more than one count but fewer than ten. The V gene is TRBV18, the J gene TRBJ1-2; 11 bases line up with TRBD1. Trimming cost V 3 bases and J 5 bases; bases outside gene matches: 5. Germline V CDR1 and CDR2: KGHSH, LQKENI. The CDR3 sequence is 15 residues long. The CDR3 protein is CASSPRTGGAYGYTF. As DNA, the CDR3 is TGTGCCAGCTCACCCCGGACAGGGGGCGCGTATGGCTACACCTTC.

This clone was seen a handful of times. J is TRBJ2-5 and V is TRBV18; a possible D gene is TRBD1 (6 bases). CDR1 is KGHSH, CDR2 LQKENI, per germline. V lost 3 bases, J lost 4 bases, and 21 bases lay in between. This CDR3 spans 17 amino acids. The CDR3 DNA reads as TGTGCCAGCTCACCGAGAGGAAATACAGGGAGCGGAGAGACCCAGTACTTC. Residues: CASSPRGNTGSGETQYF.

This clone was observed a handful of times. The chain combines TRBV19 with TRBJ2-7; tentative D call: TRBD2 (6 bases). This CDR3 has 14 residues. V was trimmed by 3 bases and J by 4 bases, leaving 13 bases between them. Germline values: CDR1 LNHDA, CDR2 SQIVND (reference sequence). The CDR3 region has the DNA TGTGCCAGTAGTATCGGACCCCGGGGGTACGAGCAGTACTTC. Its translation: CASSIGPRGYEQYF.

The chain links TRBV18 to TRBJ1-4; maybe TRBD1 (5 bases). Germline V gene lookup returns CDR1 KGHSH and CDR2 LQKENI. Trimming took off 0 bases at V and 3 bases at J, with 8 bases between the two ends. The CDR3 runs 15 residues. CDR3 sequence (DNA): TGTGCCAGCTCACCACCTGACAGACCTAATGAAAAACTGTTTTTT. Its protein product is CASSPPDRPNEKLFF.

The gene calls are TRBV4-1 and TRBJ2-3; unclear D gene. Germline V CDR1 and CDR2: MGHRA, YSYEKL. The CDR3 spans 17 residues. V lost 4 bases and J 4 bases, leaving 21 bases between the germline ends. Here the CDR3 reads CASSPKTYSFGADTQYF. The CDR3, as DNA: TGCGCCAGCAGCCCAAAAACCTACTCCTTTGGAGCAGATACGCAGTATTTT.

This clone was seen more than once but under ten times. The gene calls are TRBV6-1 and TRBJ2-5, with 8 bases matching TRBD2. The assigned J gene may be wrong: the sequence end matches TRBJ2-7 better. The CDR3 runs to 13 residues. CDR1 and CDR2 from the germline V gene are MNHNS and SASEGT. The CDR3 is CASAPGGPYEQYF. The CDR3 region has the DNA TGTGCCAGCGCCCCGGGAGGGCCGTACGAGCAGTACTTC.